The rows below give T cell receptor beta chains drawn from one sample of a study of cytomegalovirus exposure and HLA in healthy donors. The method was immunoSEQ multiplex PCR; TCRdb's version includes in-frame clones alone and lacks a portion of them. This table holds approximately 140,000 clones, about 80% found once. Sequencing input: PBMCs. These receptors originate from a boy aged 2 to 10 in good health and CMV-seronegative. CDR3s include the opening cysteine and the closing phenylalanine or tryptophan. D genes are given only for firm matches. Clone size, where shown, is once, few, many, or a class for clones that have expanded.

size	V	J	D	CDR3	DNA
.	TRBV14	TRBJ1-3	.	CASSEDIARAGNTIYF	TGTGCCAGCAGCGAAGATATTGCCAGGGCTGGAAACACCATATATTTT
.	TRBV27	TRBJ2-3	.	CASSPPETRGFTQYF	TGTGCCAGCAGTCCACCGGAGACTAGGGGTTTTACGCAGTATTTT
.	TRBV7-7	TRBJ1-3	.	CASSPYRGNTIYF	TGTGCTAGCAGCCCGTACAGGGGAAACACCATATATTTT
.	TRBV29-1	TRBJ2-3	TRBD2	CSVDSVAGGTDTQYF	TGCAGCGTTGATTCGGTAGCGGGGGGCACAGATACGCAGTATTTT
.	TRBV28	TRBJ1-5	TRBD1	CAHSPRDRVAGQPQHF	TGTGCCCATTCCCCCCGGGACAGGGTGGCGGGTCAGCCCCAGCATTTT
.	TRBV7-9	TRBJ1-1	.	CASSIGGANTEAFF	TGTGCCAGCAGCATCGGGGGGGCGAACACTGAAGCTTTCTTT
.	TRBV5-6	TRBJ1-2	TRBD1	CASSLEMGQGYYGYTF	TGTGCCAGCAGCTTGGAGATGGGACAGGGGTACTATGGCTACACCTTC
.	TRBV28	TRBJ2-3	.	CASGDFTDTQYF	TGTGCCAGCGGGGACTTCACAGATACGCAGTATTTT
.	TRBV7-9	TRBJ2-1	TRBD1	CSSSSTLPTGFYNEQFF	TGTTCCAGCAGCTCAACCTTGCCGACAGGGTTCTACAATGAGCAGTTCTTC
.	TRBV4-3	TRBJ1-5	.	CASSQDSAGGNQPQHF	TGCGCCAGCAGCCAAGATTCCGCAGGGGGCAATCAGCCCCAGCATTTT
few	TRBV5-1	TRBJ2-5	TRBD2	CASSPLAGEQETQYF	TGCGCCAGCAGCCCACTAGCGGGAGAACAAGAGACCCAGTACTTC
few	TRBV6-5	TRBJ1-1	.	CASSSDSSQAFF	TGTGCCAGCAGTTCCGACAGTTCTCAAGCTTTCTTT
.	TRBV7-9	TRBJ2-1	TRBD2	CASSLFPSGRDNEQFF	TGTGCCAGCAGCTTATTCCCTAGCGGGAGGGATAATGAGCAGTTCTTC
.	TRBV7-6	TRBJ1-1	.	CASPWGGAAENTEAFF	TGTGCCAGCCCATGGGGCGGGGCAGCCGAGAACACTGAAGCTTTCTTT
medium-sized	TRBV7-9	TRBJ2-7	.	CASSPGAHSLGRTYEQYF	TGTGCCAGCAGCCCCGGAGCCCACTCACTTGGACGGACTTACGAGCAGTACTTC
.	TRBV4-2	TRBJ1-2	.	CASSQDLDSRGGYTF	TGTGCCAGCAGCCAAGATCTGGACTCCCGGGGGGGCTACACCTTC
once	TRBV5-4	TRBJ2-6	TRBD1	CASSGGTGALSGANVLTF	TGTGCCAGCAGCGGGGGGACAGGGGCGCTCTCTGGGGCCAACGTCCTGACTTTC
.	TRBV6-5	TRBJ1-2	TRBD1	CASGEATGYNGYTF	TGTGCCAGCGGGGAAGCGACAGGGTACAATGGCTACACCTTC
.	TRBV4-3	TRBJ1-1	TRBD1	CASSHVTGIRTEAFF	TGCGCCAGCAGCCACGTGACAGGGATTAGGACTGAAGCTTTCTTT
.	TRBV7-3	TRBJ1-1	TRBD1	CASSLGTGATEAFF	TGTGCCAGCAGCTTAGGGACAGGGGCCACTGAAGCTTTCTTT
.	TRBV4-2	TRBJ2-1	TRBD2	CASSLRLAAYNEQFF	TGTGCCAGCAGCCTCCGACTAGCAGCCTACAATGAGCAGTTCTTC
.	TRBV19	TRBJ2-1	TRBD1	CASSYRGLGASNSYNEQFF	TGTGCCAGTAGTTACAGGGGCCTTGGGGCTTCCAACTCCTACAATGAGCAGTTCTTC
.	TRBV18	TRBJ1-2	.	CASSPGGPANYGYTF	TGTGCCAGCTCACCAGGGGGCCCCGCTAACTATGGCTACACCTTC
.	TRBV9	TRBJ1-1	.	CASSAGQNTEAFF	TGTGCCAGCAGCGCCGGACAGAACACTGAAGCTTTCTTT
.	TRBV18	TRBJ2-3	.	CASSPQAQGTDTQYF	TGTGCCAGCTCACCACAGGCCCAGGGCACAGATACGCAGTATTTT
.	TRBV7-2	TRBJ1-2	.	CASTDWVFRNYGYTF	TGTGCCAGCACCGACTGGGTGTTCCGAAACTATGGCTACACCTTC
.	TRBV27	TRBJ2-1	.	CASSSPGVGNEQFF	TGTGCCAGCAGTTCACCAGGGGTGGGGAATGAGCAGTTCTTC
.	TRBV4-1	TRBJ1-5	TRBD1	CASSPTRQGSQPQHF	TGCGCCAGCAGCCCAACACGACAGGGTTCGCAGCCCCAGCATTTT
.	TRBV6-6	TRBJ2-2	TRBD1	CASSLQGGNTGELFF	TGTGCCAGCAGTTTACAGGGGGGGAACACCGGGGAGCTGTTTTTT
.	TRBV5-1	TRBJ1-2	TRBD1	CASSLGDRGRDGHTF	TGCGCCAGCAGCTTGGGGGACAGGGGACGTGATGGCCACACCTTC
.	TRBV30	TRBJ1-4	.	CAWAWHNEKLFF	TGTGCCTGGGCATGGCATAATGAAAAACTGTTTTTT
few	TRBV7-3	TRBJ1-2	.	CASSLEQVRGYTF	TGTGCCAGCAGCTTAGAACAGGTTCGCGGCTACACCTTC
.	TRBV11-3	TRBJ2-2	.	CASSLDQGGHTGELFF	TGTGCCAGCAGCTTAGATCAGGGGGGCCACACCGGGGAGCTGTTTTTT
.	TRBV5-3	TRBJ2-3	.	CARSLVSFTDTQYF	TGTGCCAGAAGCTTGGTCTCTTTCACAGATACGCAGTATTTT
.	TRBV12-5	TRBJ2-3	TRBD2	CASGFGLAGSTDTQYF	TGTGCTAGTGGTTTCGGACTAGCGGGGAGCACAGATACGCAGTATTTT
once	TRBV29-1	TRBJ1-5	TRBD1	CSVGDRASNQPQHF	TGCAGCGTTGGGGACAGGGCTAGCAATCAGCCCCAGCATTTT
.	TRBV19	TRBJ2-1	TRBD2	CASSPLAGKYTEQFF	TGTGCCAGTAGTCCTCTAGCGGGAAAATATACTGAGCAGTTCTTC
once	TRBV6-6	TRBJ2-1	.	CASSYGSGEHYNEQFF	TGTGCCAGCAGTTACGGGTCCGGGGAGCACTACAATGAGCAGTTCTTC
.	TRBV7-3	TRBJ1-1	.	CASSFNSEREAFF	TGTGCCAGCAGCTTCAATTCGGAGAGGGAAGCTTTCTTT
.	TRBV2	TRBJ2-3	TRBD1	CASSESQGMPDTQYF	TGTGCCAGCAGTGAGTCACAGGGGATGCCAGATACGCAGTATTTT
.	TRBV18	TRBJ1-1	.	CASSPKGYTEAFF	TGTGCCAGCTCACCAAAGGGGTATACTGAAGCTTTCTTT
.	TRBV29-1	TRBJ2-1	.	CSVEERPAEAYNEQFF	TGCAGCGTTGAAGAGAGGCCAGCAGAGGCCTACAATGAGCAGTTCTTC
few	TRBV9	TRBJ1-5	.	CASGEGGNSNQPQHF	TGTGCCAGCGGGGAAGGGGGAAATAGCAATCAGCCCCAGCATTTT